These 30 T cell receptor beta chains were all obtained from the same sample, sequenced in a study of tissue T cells after allogeneic stem cell transplantation. Time point: mouse harvest day 14 after allogeneic transplant. The graft held 10^6 splenic CD5+ T cells and 10^7 T-cell-depleted bone marrow cells. Only in-frame clones appear in the TCRdb table, and some are missing; sequencing was by immunoSEQ multiplex PCR. There are some 8,000 clones in the sample; 30% to 40% occur only once, and around 3.5% lies in the top ten. The sequenced sample was skin. These receptors were obtained from a female BALB/c mouse given C57BL/6 T cells with graft-versus-host disease after an allogeneic hematopoietic cell transplant.

To note about this clone: Gene names refer to mouse genes. The read gets to within 1 residue of the CDR3 end, and the germline J gene fills in the rest. The gene calls are TRBV31 and TRBJ2-2, with 13 bases fitting TRBD2. The CDR3 covers 16 residues. Losses at the gene ends were 4 bases for V and 3 bases for J; bases not matched to a gene: 5. Germline values: CDR1 GKSSPN, CDR2 SITVG. The CDR3 region is CAWTLGTGGDTGQLYF. The sequenced part of the CDR3 DNA is TGTGCCTGGACCCTAGGGACTGGGGGGGACACCGGGCAGCTCTAC.

This clone came up a few times. The listed genes are named as in mouse. The CDR3 end lies 1 residue beyond the end of the read and is filled in from the germline J gene. The chain couples TRBV26 to TRBJ2-2; no reliable D call. Germline CDR1 KGHPV, CDR2 FQNQEV (reference sequence). CDR3 size: 13 residues. The V end lost 3 bases, the J end lost 1 base, and 3 bases lay between the germline ends. The CDR3 here is CASSLRNTGQLYF. The sequenced CDR3 bases are TGTGCCAGCAGTCTCAGAAACACCGGGCAGCTCTAC.

By proportion, this clone is medium-sized. The gene symbols are mouse symbols. The read comes to an end 1 residue before the CDR3 does, leaving the germline J gene to fill in the end. The chain uses TRBV3 and TRBJ1-3; the D gene is possibly TRBD1 (5 bases). The CDR3 runs to 14 residues. Germline V CDR1 and CDR2: SNHLY, FYNGKV (reference sequence). V shed 5 bases and J shed 0 bases, with 8 bases lying between them. CDR3 DNA (partial): TGTGCCAGCAGCAGGACACATTCTGGAAATACGCTCTAT. Translation: CASSRTHSGNTLY. The whole CDR3 protein reads CASSRTHSGNTLYF.

For this clone: Germline and genes here are mouse. The read stops 1 residue short of the end of the CDR3; the missing end is completed from the germline J gene. The chain couples TRBV1 to TRBJ1-1; D not certain. This CDR3 is built from 15 residues. Germline V gene sequence: CDR1 NSQYPW, CDR2 LRSPGD (reference sequence). The V gene lost 0 bases and the J gene lost 0 bases, with 8 bases spanning the gap. This CDR3 reads CTCSADWVANTEVFF. The sequenced CDR3 bases are TGCACCTGCAGTGCAGATTGGGTTGCAAACACAGAAGTCTTC.

This clone was observed a few times. Genes and germline are mouse. The missing CDR3 end, 1 residue past where the read stops, is filled in from the germline J gene. The V and J genes are TRBV2 and TRBJ2-3; 11 bases are a match to TRBD2. With 6 bases clipped from V and 0 bases from J, the junction kept 2 bases outside the gene matches. CDR1 is LGHNA, CDR2 YSYQKL, per germline. The CDR3 sequence is 15 residues long. This CDR3 is CASRTGGGSAETLYF. The CDR3 DNA, read in part, is TGTGCCAGCAGGACTGGGGGGGGGAGTGCAGAAACGCTGTAT.

This clone was seen only a few times. These gene names are mouse names. From the germline J gene comes the end of the CDR3, since the read stops 1 residue before it. The chain has TRBV13-1 and TRBJ1-3; a weak D match, TRBD1 (6 bases). Trimming pared 6 bases from V and 0 bases from J, leaving 13 bases between. Germline loops: CDR1 NSHNY, CDR2 SYGAGN. This CDR3 region has 15 residues. This chain's CDR3 is CASKSGTNSGNTLYF. CDR3 bases read: TGTGCCAGCAAATCCGGGACAAATTCTGGAAATACGCTCTAT.

Remarks on this clone: Genes and germline come from the mouse. The CDR3 extends 1 residue past the end of the read, so its final part is completed from the germline J gene. The V call is TRBV31, the J call TRBJ2-4; 10 nucleotides line up with TRBD2. Looked up from germline, CDR1 is GKSSPN and CDR2 is SITVG. After removal of 0 bases from V and 0 bases from J, the junction contained 6 bases not matched to a gene. The CDR3 is 17 amino acids. CDR3 sequence reads: CAWSLTGGVKSQNTLYF. The DNA read from the CDR3 is TGTGCCTGGAGTCTCACTGGGGGGGTAAAGAGTCAAAACACCTTGTAC.

As for this clone: Gene labels here are mouse ones. The read is 1 residue too short to cover the CDR3 end, so that end is filled in from the germline J gene. The V and J genes are TRBV19 and TRBJ1-4; D gene ambiguous. Trimming took off 6 bases at V and 0 bases at J, with 9 bases between the two ends. This CDR3 has 14 residues. Germline CDR1 FNHDT, CDR2 SITEND (reference sequence). CDR3 region: CASKARISNERLFF. CDR3 bases read: TGTGCCAGCAAGGCGAGAATTTCCAACGAAAGATTATTT.

This clone was seen a few times. These gene names are mouse names. The observed sequence ends 1 residue before the CDR3 terminus, with the missing tail filled in from the germline J gene. The chain joins TRBV19 to TRBJ1-2, with D uncertain. This CDR3 is 14 amino acids long. Trimming took 0 bases from V and 0 from J, leaving 6 bases between them. Germline CDR1 reads FNHDT; CDR2 reads SITEND (reference sequence). CDR3 region: CASSIASANSDYTF. The CDR3 DNA, read in part, is TGTGCCAGCAGTATAGCTTCAGCAAACTCCGACTACACC.

This clone is medium-sized by share. The genes are named according to mouse. Other DNA sequences in this specimen translate into the identical CDR3. The sequenced CDR3 bases are TGTGCCAGCAGCTTGGGGGGGCGCTATGAACAGTAC. Amino acid sequence: CASSLGGRYEQY. The entire CDR3 is CASSLGGRYEQYF. This chain uses TRBV3 with TRBJ2-7, with 8 bases matching TRBD2. The read comes to an end 1 residue before the CDR3 does, leaving the germline J gene to fill in the end. V shed 3 bases, J shed 3 bases, and the junction held 1 base outside the gene matches. In germline, CDR1 is SNHLY, CDR2 FYNGKV (reference sequence). The CDR3 runs to 13 residues.

With respect to this clone: Genes and germline are mouse. CDR3 DNA, as far as it was read: TGCTCCAGCAGTCAATCCAGGGGCGAAGACACCCAGTAC. Translating it yields CSSSQSRGEDTQY. In full, the CDR3 reads CSSSQSRGEDTQYF. The chain employs TRBV23 and TRBJ2-5; the table names TRBD1, a call not compared with the DNA. With the read ending 1 residue before the CDR3 end, the germline J gene is used to fill in that end. The CDR3 totals 14 residues. The germline CDR1 and CDR2 sequences are KGHTA and FQNQQP.

By frequency in the sample, this clone is medium-sized. Gene names and germline match the mouse. The read halts 1 residue ahead of the CDR3 end, with the missing end drawn from the germline J gene. The J gene is TRBJ1-2, the V gene TRBV3; tentative D call: TRBD1 (6 bases). V gave up 5 bases and J gave up 2 bases, with 9 bases separating them. Germline-derived CDR1 and CDR2 are SNHLY and FYNGKV (reference sequence). The CDR3 consists of 13 residues. The covered CDR3 bases are TGTGCCAGCAGCCCAACAGGGAACTCCGACTACACC. This translates into CASSPTGNSDYT. In full, the CDR3 reads CASSPTGNSDYTF.

Concerning this clone: Mouse germline and gene names are used. The read is 1 residue too short to cover the CDR3 end, so that end is filled in from the germline J gene. V is TRBV26 and J is TRBJ1-3, with 7 nucleotides matching TRBD1. The junction had 3 bases not matched to a gene; V was cut back by 5 bases and J by 2 bases. Germline V gene sequence: CDR1 KGHPV, CDR2 FQNQEV (reference sequence). The CDR3 is 14 amino acids. The DNA read from the CDR3 is TGTGCCAGCAGTTTTCAGGGGGCTGGAAATACGCTCTAT. Amino acids: CASSFQGAGNTLY. The whole CDR3 protein reads CASSFQGAGNTLYF.

By share, this clone ranks as medium-sized. The germline and genes are mouse ones. Read sequence stops 1 residue before the CDR3 end, and the germline J gene provides the missing end. The chain uses TRBV26 and TRBJ2-7; no definite D call. This CDR3 has 12 amino acids. CDR1 KGHPV and CDR2 FQNQEV come from the germline V gene (reference sequence). V was pared by 2 bases and J by 3 bases, with 5 bases between. The sequenced part of the CDR3 DNA is TGTGCCAGCAGTCTGGTCAGCTATGAACAGTAC. Translated, it gives CASSLVSYEQY. The whole CDR3 sequence reads CASSLVSYEQYF.

This clone was found a few times. The genes and germline here are from mouse. Read data end 1 residue before the CDR3 end; the end is taken from the germline J gene. This chain links TRBV26 with TRBJ2-3; D may be TRBD1 (6 bases). V was clipped by 4 bases and J by 0 bases, with 8 bases between them. The CDR3 runs 14 residues. Per the germline V gene, CDR1 is KGHPV and CDR2 is FQNQEV (reference sequence). The chain's CDR3 is CASSRDTSAETLYF. The covered CDR3 bases are TGTGCCAGCAGTCGGGACACTAGTGCAGAAACGCTGTAT.

To note about this clone: Gene and germline names: mouse. The read comes to an end 1 residue before the CDR3 does, leaving the germline J gene to fill in the end. The gene calls are TRBV3 and TRBJ1-2; D is unclear. The CDR3 has 11 amino acids. In germline, CDR1 is SNHLY, CDR2 FYNGKV (reference sequence). V lost 5 bases and J lost 4, with 5 bases in between. Incomplete CDR3 DNA: TGTGCCAGCAGCGGGAGCTCCGACTACACC. Protein product: CASSGSSDYT. The entire CDR3 reads CASSGSSDYTF.

Comments on this clone: Gene names and germline match the mouse. With the read ending 1 residue before the CDR3 end, the germline J gene is used to fill in that end. The chain uses TRBV26 and TRBJ1-4; no firm D call. The CDR3 has 13 residues. The V gene's germline CDR1 is KGHPV and CDR2 FQNQEV (reference sequence). V dropped 4 bases and J dropped 0 bases, with 3 bases sitting between them. The part of the CDR3 DNA that was read is TGTGCCAGCAGTCAGATTTCCAACGAAAGATTATTT. It encodes CASSQISNERLF. Given in full, the CDR3 is CASSQISNERLFF.

This clone was found a few times. The listed genes are named as in mouse. The CDR3 loop reads CSSSQSGTNTGQLYF. The covered CDR3 bases are TGCTCCAGCAGTCAATCAGGGACAAACACCGGGCAGCTCTAC. This chain joins TRBV23 and TRBJ2-2. The read comes to an end 1 residue before the CDR3 does, leaving the germline J gene to fill in the end. This CDR3 comprises 15 residues. Germline V gene data show CDR1 as KGHTA and CDR2 as FQNQQP.

Comment on this clone: The gene symbols are mouse symbols. Read data end 1 residue before the CDR3 end; the end is taken from the germline J gene. The same CDR3 can be traced to other DNA sequences in this sample. The chain recombines TRBV5 with TRBJ2-5; D possibly uses TRBD1 or TRBD2 (5 bases each). The CDR3 loop spans 13 amino acids. With 0 bases removed from V and 6 bases from J, the gap between germline ends came to 7 bases. Germline CDR1 LGHNA, CDR2 YNLKQL (reference sequence). CDR3 loop: CASSQDRGDTQYF. The sequenced CDR3 bases are TGTGCCAGCAGCCAAGACCGGGGCGACACCCAGTAC.

Sample share makes this clone medium-sized. Mouse names are used for the genes. The read terminates 1 residue before the CDR3 end, so the remaining end is supplied by the germline J gene. V usage is TRBV5 and J usage is TRBJ2-1; 8 nucleotides match TRBD1. Germline CDR1 and CDR2: LGHNA and YNLKQL (reference sequence). V lost 0 bases and J lost 5; bases outside the gene matches: 3. This CDR3 is built from 15 residues. The CDR3: CASSQEEDRDAEQFF. The DNA read from the CDR3 is TGTGCCAGCAGCCAAGAGGAGGACAGGGATGCTGAGCAGTTC.

Turning to this clone: Genes and germline are mouse. The read is 1 residue too short to cover the CDR3 end, so that end is filled in from the germline J gene. The genes are TRBV23 and TRBJ2-5; the DNA was not used to check the table's D call, TRBD1. The CDR3 sequence is 14 residues long. Germline lookup yields CDR1 KGHTA and CDR2 FQNQQP. The sequenced CDR3 bases are TGCTCCAGCAGTCAATCGGGACAGGGGTCCACCCAGTAC. Translated: CSSSQSGQGSTQY. The whole CDR3 sequence reads CSSSQSGQGSTQYF. The whole variable domain, filled in from reference TRBV23 and TRBJ2-5, reads DAAVTQKPRYLIKMKGQEAEMKCIPEKGHTAVFWYQQKQSKELKFLIYFQNQQPLDQIDMVKERFSAVCPSSSLCSLGIRTCEAEDSALYLCSSSQSGQGSTQYFGPGTRLLVL.

The sample holds a few counts of this clone. Germline and genes: mouse. The missing CDR3 end, 1 residue past where the read stops, is filled in from the germline J gene. Other DNA variants within this sample encode the same CDR3. The chain is built from TRBV26 and TRBJ2-7, with a tentative D call TRBD1 (6 bases). Germline V CDR1 and CDR2: KGHPV, FQNQEV (reference sequence). Trimming shortened V by 2 bases and J by 1 base, and 6 bases separated the two germline ends. There are 13 residues in the CDR3. The CDR3: CASSLRGSYEQYF. CDR3 DNA (partial): TGTGCCAGCAGTCTGAGGGGGTCCTATGAACAGTAC.

On this clone itself: Gene labels here are mouse ones. The read comes to an end 1 residue before the CDR3 does, leaving the germline J gene to fill in the end. The chain uses TRBV13-1 and TRBJ2-5; the match to TRBD2 covers 9 bases. Germline CDR1 and CDR2: NSHNY and SYGAGN. The CDR3 covers 14 residues. J was trimmed by 3 bases and V by 5 bases; bases with no gene match: 4. The CDR3 sequence is CASSTGGPQDTQYF. The CDR3 DNA, read in part, is TGTGCCAGCAGCACTGGGGGGCCTCAAGACACCCAGTAC.

On this clone: Gene labels here are mouse ones. The sequenced fragment ends 1 residue before the CDR3 boundary, so the rest is inferred from the germline J gene. This chain links TRBV12-2 with TRBJ2-2; 7 bases map to TRBD1. This CDR3 region has 16 residues. The junction had 8 bases not matched to a gene; V was cut back by 4 bases and J by 1 base. Germline CDR1 and CDR2: SGHLS and HYDKME. The CDR3 loop is CASSPPGQINTGQLYF. Partial CDR3 DNA: TGTGCCAGCTCGCCTCCGGGACAGATAAACACCGGGCAGCTCTAC.

By its share, this clone is medium-sized. Gene names are the mouse ones. The read finishes 1 residue shy of the CDR3 end, and the germline J gene is used to complete it. This chain connects TRBV26 to TRBJ2-1; 9 bases match TRBD1. The V gene end was trimmed by 3 bases and the J gene end by 4 bases; junction bases not matched to a gene: 1. Germline-derived CDR1 and CDR2 are KGHPV and FQNQEV (reference sequence). The length of the CDR3 is 14 residues. The sequenced CDR3 bases are TGTGCCAGCAGTCTAGGGACAGGGTATGCTGAGCAGTTC. Protein sequence: CASSLGTGYAEQF. The full CDR3 protein reads CASSLGTGYAEQFF.

With respect to this clone: The gene symbols are mouse symbols. Read sequence stops 1 residue before the CDR3 end, and the germline J gene provides the missing end. The rearrangement joins TRBV3 to TRBJ2-1, with TRBD2 identical over 8 bases. CDR1 and CDR2 (germline): SNHLY, FYNGKV (reference sequence). This CDR3 contains 14 residues. J lost 3 bases, V lost 3 bases, and 1 base had no gene match. This CDR3 is CASSLGLVYAEQFF. Partial CDR3 DNA: TGTGCCAGCAGCTTGGGACTGGTCTATGCTGAGCAGTTC. Full variable domain (outside the CDR3, taken from reference TRBV3 and TRBJ2-1): GPKVLQIPSHQIIDMGQMVTLNCDPVSNHLYFYWYKQILGQQMEFLVNFYNGKVMEKSKLFKDQFSVERPDGSYFTLKIQPTALEDSAVYFCASSLGLVYAEQFFGPGTRLTVL.

To note about this clone: Here the gene names and germline are mouse. The read terminates 1 residue before the CDR3 end, so the remaining end is supplied by the germline J gene. The genes are TRBV12-2 and TRBJ2-5, with D possibly called TRBD1 or TRBD2 (6 bases each). Trimming took 0 bases from V and 0 from J, leaving 9 bases between them. Germline CDR1 SGHLS, CDR2 HYDKME. The CDR3 is 15 residues long. CDR3 sequence reads: CASSLEGGNQDTQYF. Incomplete CDR3 DNA: TGTGCCAGCTCTCTCGAAGGGGGGAACCAAGACACCCAGTAC. Based on the CDR3 plus reference TRBV12-2 and TRBJ2-5, the full variable domain is NSGVVQSPRYIIKGKGERSILKCIPISGHLSVAWYQQTQGQELKFFIQHYDKMERDKGNLPSRFSVQQFDDYHSEMNMSALELEDSAVYFCASSLEGGNQDTQYFGPGTRLLVL.

To note about this clone: Gene labels here are mouse ones. Read sequence stops 1 residue before the CDR3 end, and the germline J gene provides the missing end. The rearrangement uses TRBV19 and TRBJ1-1; D unclear. V shed 6 bases and J shed 8 bases, with 14 bases lying between them. This CDR3 has 12 residues. The V gene's germline CDR1 is FNHDT and CDR2 SITEND (reference sequence). CDR3 DNA, as far as it was read: TGTGCCAGCACCCCGAAGCTTTCGGAAGTCTTC. It encodes CASTPKLSEVF. The entire CDR3 is CASTPKLSEVFF. Full variable domain (outside the CDR3, taken from reference TRBV19 and TRBJ1-1): GGIITQTPKFLIGQEGQKLTLKCQQNFNHDTMYWYRQDSGKGLRLIYYSITENDLQKGDLSEGYDASREKKSSFSLTVTSAQKNEMAVFLCASTPKLSEVFFGKGTRLTVV.

Points on this clone: All gene names here are mouse names. The read ends 1 residue shy of where the CDR3 ends; the end is completed using the germline J gene. The chain employs TRBV1 and TRBJ2-7, with 12 bases lining up with TRBD2. This CDR3 has 15 residues. CDR1 is NSQYPW, CDR2 LRSPGD, per germline (reference sequence). The J segment lost 3 bases and the V segment lost 4 bases, leaving 4 bases of the junction unmatched. The chain's CDR3 is CTCSGPGLGGYEQYF. The sequenced part of the CDR3 DNA is TGCACCTGCAGTGGTCCGGGACTGGGGGGCTATGAACAGTAC. Full variable domain (missing parts from reference TRBV1 and TRBJ2-7): VTLLEQNPRWRLVPRGQAVNLRCILKNSQYPWMSWYQQDLQKQLQWLFTLRSPGDKEVKSLPGADYLATRVTDTELRLQVANMSQGRTLYCTCSGPGLGGYEQYFGPGTRLTVL.

In the case of this clone: Gene and germline names: mouse. The read terminates 1 residue ahead of where the CDR3 ends, so the germline J gene completes it. This chain links TRBV26 with TRBJ1-2; 7 bases agree with TRBD1. CDR1 is KGHPV and CDR2 is FQNQEV in the germline V gene (reference sequence). CDR3 length: 13 residues. V gave up 5 bases and J gave up 3 bases; unmatched junction bases: 3. The sequenced part of the CDR3 DNA is TGTGCCAGCAGTAGACAGGGCTACTCCGACTACACC. It is translated as CASSRQGYSDYT. The CDR3 in its entirety is CASSRQGYSDYTF.